The 29 T cell receptor beta chains below come from one sample, sequenced in a study of blood T cell repertoires in COVID-19. Profiling relied on immunoSEQ multiplex PCR, and the TCRdb table lists in-frame clones only, not all of them. The sample gives more than 300,000 clones, around 82% of which show up once; around 1.2% is in the top ten. The sample comprised peripheral blood. These receptors all stem from a woman in her forties or fifties with acute or convalescent COVID-19.

The chain uses TRBV6-6 and TRBJ2-7; a weak D match, TRBD2 (6 bases). The CDR3 runs 15 residues. V was shortened by 2 bases and J by 4 bases, with 15 bases between the two germline ends. Per germline, CDR1 MNHNY and CDR2 SVGAGI (reference sequence). The CDR3 reads CASSYKPEGTYEQYV. CDR3 nucleotide sequence: TGTGCCAGCAGTTACAAGCCTGAGGGGACTTACGAGCAGTACGTC.

The rearrangement links TRBV12-5 to TRBJ2-7; 10 bases fit TRBD2. The CDR3 totals 16 residues. Germline V gives CDR1 LGHNT, CDR2 FRNRAP. V lost 2 bases, J lost 3 bases, and 7 bases stayed unmatched. The CDR3 loop is CASGLMTSGPYYEQYF. As DNA, the CDR3 is TGTGCTAGTGGTTTGATGACTAGCGGGCCCTACTACGAGCAGTACTTC.

The chain recombines TRBV6-2 or TRBV6-3 with TRBJ2-7; 7 positions match TRBD2. Germline CDR1 and CDR2: MNHEY and SVGEGT. The CDR3 consists of 14 residues. Unmatched junction bases numbered 14, after V lost 5 bases and J lost 10 bases. The CDR3 loop reads CASSQFGVRGRQYV. DNA of the CDR3: TGTGCCAGCAGTCAATTTGGGGTTCGCGGGAGACAGTACGTC.

As to this clone: Different DNA sequences within this sample yield the same CDR3. The chain employs TRBV20-1 and TRBJ2-1; maybe TRBD2 (6 bases). The CDR3 sequence is 11 residues long. Trimming removed 3 bases from V and 6 bases from J, with 6 bases in between. The germline gives CDR1 DFQATT, CDR2 SNEGSKA (reference sequence). The CDR3 DNA sequence: TGCAGTGCTAGGGGGGGCAATGAGCAGTTCTTC. It translates to CSARGGNEQFF.

J is TRBJ1-1 and V is TRBV29-1; TRBD1 is a possible D gene (6 bases). V shed 4 bases and J shed 6 bases, with 12 bases lying between them. Germline CDR1 SQVTM, CDR2 ANQGSEA. The CDR3 is 12 residues long. The CDR3 coding sequence is TGCAGCGTTGCCTCCCAGGGGTCTGAAGCTTTCTTT. It translates to CSVASQGSEAFF.

The chain uses TRBV4-2 and TRBJ2-7; 7 nucleotides match TRBD2. Unmatched junction bases numbered 15, after V lost 7 bases and J lost 6 bases. CDR1 and CDR2 from the germline V gene are LGHNA and YNFKEQ. The CDR3 contains 15 residues. This CDR3 reads CASTRGESGVREQYF. CDR3 coding DNA: TGTGCCAGCACCCGGGGGGAGAGTGGGGTACGCGAGCAGTACTTC.

In DNA, the CDR3 is TGTGCCAGCAGTTACGGGGACAGGGGGGCTTACGAGCAGTACTTC. This sequence encodes CASSYGDRGAYEQYF. The rearrangement uses TRBV6-2 or TRBV6-3 and TRBJ2-7; 11 positions match TRBD1. The CDR3 length is 15 residues. CDR1 is MNHEY, CDR2 SVGEGT, per germline. V lost 2 bases to trimming and J lost 4 bases; unmatched junction nucleotides: 4.

The genes are TRBV24-1 and TRBJ2-1; TRBD2 agrees at 10 bases. Germline V lookup: CDR1 KGHDR, CDR2 SFDVKD. This CDR3 spans 15 amino acids. With V trimmed by 4 bases and J by 10 bases, 9 bases remained unmatched. The CDR3 sequence: CATSDPSGGSREQFF. The CDR3, as DNA: TGTGCCACCAGTGACCCTAGCGGGGGCTCGAGGGAGCAGTTCTTC.

J is TRBJ2-5 and V is TRBV7-2; 8 bases agree with TRBD2. CDR1 is SGHTA and CDR2 is FQGNSA in the germline V gene. Trimming removed 7 bases from V and 3 bases from J; junction bases left unmatched: 10. The CDR3 has 15 amino acids. CDR3 protein: CASIKVIGREETQYF. The CDR3 coding sequence is TGTGCCAGCATTAAGGTCATCGGGAGGGAAGAGACCCAGTACTTC. The full variable domain, completed using reference TRBV7-2 and TRBJ2-5, is GAGVSQSPSNKVTEKGKDVELRCDPISGHTALYWYRQSLGQGLEFLIYFQGNSAPDKSGLPSDRFSAERTGGSVSTLTIQRTQQEDSAVYLCASIKVIGREETQYFGPGTRLLVL.

The chain joins TRBV29-1 to TRBJ1-1; no firm D call. Germline assignment: CDR1 SQVTM and CDR2 ANQGSEA. This CDR3 spans 13 amino acids. V was shortened by 4 bases and J by 0 bases, with 9 bases between the two germline ends. This CDR3 reads CSVVRAMNTEAFF. The CDR3 region has the DNA TGCAGCGTTGTGAGGGCTATGAACACTGAAGCTTTCTTT.

V usage is TRBV9 and J usage is TRBJ2-1; D might be TRBD2 (6 bases). The germline V and J ends were trimmed by 0 bases and 7 bases, with 17 bases remaining between them. Germline CDR1 and CDR2: SGDLS and YYNGEE. The CDR3 covers 16 residues. CDR3 sequence: CASSVAGDSSGNEQFF. The CDR3, as DNA: TGTGCCAGCAGCGTAGCGGGAGACTCCTCGGGGAATGAGCAGTTCTTC.

This chain links TRBV20-1 with TRBJ2-1; no clear D. The CDR3 length is 10 residues. With 7 bases removed from V and 10 bases from J, the gap between germline ends came to 11 bases. CDR1 is DFQATT, CDR2 SNEGSKA, per germline (reference sequence). The CDR3 bases are TGCAGTGTTTGGGCCGGCGAGCAGTTCTTC. It specifies CSVWAGEQFF.

The rearrangement joins TRBV7-9 to TRBJ2-7; 7 bases map to TRBD1. Germline V lookup: CDR1 SEHNR, CDR2 FQNEAQ (reference sequence). J was trimmed by 0 bases and V by 2 bases; bases with no gene match: 1. The CDR3 has 14 residues. The CDR3 DNA sequence: TGTGCCAGCAGCTTAACAGGGGTCTCCTACGAGCAGTACTTC. Residues: CASSLTGVSYEQYF.

The genes are TRBV2 and TRBJ2-2; TRBD1 matches 7 bases. The CDR3 extends over 16 amino acids. V shed 3 bases, J shed 0 bases, and the junction held 4 bases outside the gene matches. Per germline, CDR1 SNHLY and CDR2 FYNNEI. CDR3 nucleotide sequence: TGTGCCAGCAGTGACTGGCAGGGGGCGAACACCGGGGAGCTGTTTTTT. Translated: CASSDWQGANTGELFF.

The chain couples TRBV7-3 to TRBJ2-4, with 11 positions matching TRBD2. There are 17 residues in the CDR3. Looked up from germline, CDR1 is SGHTA and CDR2 is FQGTGA. The ends lost 0 bases at V and 3 bases at J; junction bases unmatched: 4. CDR3 sequence (DNA): TGTGCCAGCAGCTTAACCGGGACTAGCGGCCACAAAAACATTCAGTACTTC. As protein: CASSLTGTSGHKNIQYF.

The chain employs TRBV28 and TRBJ1-5, with TRBD1 matching 7 bases. V lost 3 bases and J lost 1; bases outside the gene matches: 0. The CDR3 has 14 amino acids. Germline V gene lookup returns CDR1 MDHEN and CDR2 SYDVKM. The CDR3 region is CASSLDRSNQPQHF. In DNA form, the CDR3 reads TGTGCCAGCAGTTTGGACAGGAGCAATCAGCCCCAGCATTTT.

The chain has TRBV7-9 and TRBJ2-2, with no clear D. The CDR3 loop spans 15 amino acids. The V gene's germline CDR1 is SEHNR and CDR2 FQNEAQ (reference sequence). Trimming stripped 6 bases from V and 1 base from J, with 12 bases between. CDR3 amino acids: CASSISSGNTGELFF. The CDR3 DNA is TGTGCCAGCAGTATATCTTCGGGGAACACCGGGGAGCTGTTTTTT.

The rearrangement joins TRBV18 to TRBJ2-6; TRBD1 is a possible D gene (6 bases). Germline loops: CDR1 KGHSH, CDR2 LQKENI. V was cut by 5 bases and J by 0 bases, with 8 bases left in between. The CDR3 is 15 residues long. The CDR3 DNA reads TGTGCCAGCTCAACAGGGTACTCTGGGGCCAACGTCCTGACTTTC. Its protein is CASSTGYSGANVLTF.

This chain joins TRBV6-1 and TRBJ2-1; 8 bases are shared with TRBD1. The CDR3 is 17 amino acids. J gave up 2 bases and V 4 bases, and 10 bases lay outside the gene matches. Germline CDR1 MNHNS, CDR2 SASEGT. CDR3 in DNA: TGTGCCAGCAGTGCGCGAGGGACAGGTCAGCCCTACAATGAGCAGTTCTTC. This gives the protein CASSARGTGQPYNEQFF.

This rearrangement joins TRBV19 to TRBJ1-5; a weak D match, TRBD1 (5 bases). CDR1 and CDR2 from the germline V gene are LNHDA and SQIVND (reference sequence). Between the trimmed V and J ends, which lost 7 bases and 7 bases, there was a span of 14 bases. CDR3 size: 13 residues. CDR3 coding DNA: TGTGCCAGTACCCCTCGGGGGGACCAGCCCCAGCATTTT. Amino acids: CASTPRGDQPQHF.

The V and J genes are TRBV7-3 and TRBJ2-3; D is perhaps TRBD2 (5 bases). Trimming removed 5 bases at V and 8 bases at J, with 14 bases between. The CDR3 length is 13 residues. Germline lookup yields CDR1 SGHTA and CDR2 FQGTGA. This CDR3 is CASSPSGGGTQYF. DNA for the CDR3: TGTGCCAGCAGCCCCAGTGGAGGAGGTACGCAGTATTTT.

The chain carries TRBV29-1 and TRBJ2-5; 9 bases match TRBD2. J gave up 4 bases and V 6 bases, and 6 bases lay outside the gene matches. CDR1 is SQVTM and CDR2 is ANQGSEA in the germline V gene. The CDR3 contains 13 residues. The CDR3 nucleotides read TGCAGCGTCTCCGGACTAGCGAGAGAGACCCAGTACTTC. Protein: CSVSGLARETQYF.

The CDR3 sequence is CASSRNPQGSGNTIYF. CDR3 bases: TGTGCCAGCAGTCGCAACCCCCAGGGGTCAGGAAACACCATATATTTT. V and J are TRBV27 and TRBJ1-3; possible D gene TRBD1, 6 bases. Germline loops: CDR1 MNHEY, CDR2 SMNVEV (reference sequence). The CDR3 totals 16 residues. Trimming removed 5 bases from V and 4 bases from J, with 18 bases in between.

V gene TRBV2 combines with J gene TRBJ1-1, with D possibly being TRBD1 (5 bases). Deletions cut 6 bases from V and 0 bases from J, with 14 bases between. Germline CDR1 and CDR2: SNHLY and FYNNEI. The length of the CDR3 is 15 residues. CDR3 nucleotides: TGTGCCAGCAGCTCCCTGGGGCATATGAACACTGAAGCTTTCTTT. Its translation: CASSSLGHMNTEAFF.

This clone has only a few counts. The CDR3 DNA reads TGCGCCAGCAGCTGGACCGGGGGGAGCTCTGGAAACACCATATATTTT. Translating gives CASSWTGGSSGNTIYF. The rearrangement uses TRBV5-1 and TRBJ1-3; D may be TRBD1 (5 bases). This CDR3 is 16 amino acids long. The ends were cut back, 3 bases at V and 0 bases at J, with 13 bases in the middle. The germline CDR1 and CDR2 sequences are SGHRS and YFSETQ.

V usage is TRBV27 and J usage is TRBJ1-1, with 9 bases that match TRBD1. The CDR3 has 12 residues. CDR1 and CDR2 (germline): MNHEY, SMNVEV (reference sequence). The V and J ends lost 7 bases and 10 bases, in that order; junction bases with no gene match: 7. CDR3 sequence (DNA): TGTGCCAGCACTACACAGGGGGCGCGAGCTTTCTTT. Translating gives CASTTQGARAFF.

This sequence joins TRBV6-2 or TRBV6-3 and TRBJ2-1; possibly TRBD1 for D (5 bases). Germline CDR1 reads MNHEY; CDR2 reads SVGEGT. Trimming took 0 bases from V and 0 from J, leaving 6 bases between them. There are 15 residues in the CDR3. CDR3 sequence reads: CASSYSRASYNEQFF. Written as DNA, the CDR3 is TGTGCCAGCAGTTACTCCAGGGCCTCCTACAATGAGCAGTTCTTC.

V gene TRBV6-5 combines with J gene TRBJ2-7; D possibly corresponds to TRBD1 (6 bases). Trimming cost V 7 bases and J 0 bases, with 10 bases left between them. Per the germline V gene, CDR1 is MNHEY and CDR2 is SVGAGI. CDR3 size: 13 residues. As DNA, the CDR3 is TGTGCCAGCACTGGACAGAACTCCTACGAGCAGTACTTC. Translation gives CASTGQNSYEQYF.

CDR3: CAWSIAKGTGAFDEQYF. The CDR3 bases are TGTGCCTGGAGTATTGCTAAGGGTACAGGGGCATTCGACGAGCAGTACTTC. The gene calls are TRBV30 and TRBJ2-7; 7 bases map to TRBD1. J lost 5 bases, V lost 2 bases, and 18 bases had no gene match. Germline V CDR1 and CDR2: GTSNPN, SVGIG (reference sequence). CDR3 size: 17 residues.